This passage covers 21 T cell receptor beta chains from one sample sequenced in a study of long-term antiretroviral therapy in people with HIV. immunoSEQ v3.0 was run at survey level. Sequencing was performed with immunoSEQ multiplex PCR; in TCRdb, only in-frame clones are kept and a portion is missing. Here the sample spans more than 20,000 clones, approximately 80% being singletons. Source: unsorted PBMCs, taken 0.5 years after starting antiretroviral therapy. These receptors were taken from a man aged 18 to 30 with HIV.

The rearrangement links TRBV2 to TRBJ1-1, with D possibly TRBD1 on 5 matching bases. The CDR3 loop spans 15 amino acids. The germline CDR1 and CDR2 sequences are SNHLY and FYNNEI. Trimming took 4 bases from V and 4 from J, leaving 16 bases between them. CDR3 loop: CASSGGQGRTTEAFF. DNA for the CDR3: TGTGCCAGCAGTGGGGGTCAGGGAAGAACCACTGAAGCTTTCTTT.

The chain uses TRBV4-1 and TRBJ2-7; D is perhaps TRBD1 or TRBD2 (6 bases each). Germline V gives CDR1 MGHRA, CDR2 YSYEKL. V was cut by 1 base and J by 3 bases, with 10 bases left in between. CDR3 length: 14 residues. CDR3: CASSQGGADYEQYF. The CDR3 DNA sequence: TGCGCCAGCAGCCAAGGGGGGGCGGACTACGAGCAGTACTTC.

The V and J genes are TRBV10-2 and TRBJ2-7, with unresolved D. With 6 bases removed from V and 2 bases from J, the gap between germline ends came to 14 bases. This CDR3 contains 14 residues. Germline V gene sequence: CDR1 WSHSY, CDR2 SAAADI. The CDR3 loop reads CASRSLEGTYEQYF. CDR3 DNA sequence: TGCGCCAGCAGGAGCCTCGAAGGGACCTACGAGCAGTACTTC.

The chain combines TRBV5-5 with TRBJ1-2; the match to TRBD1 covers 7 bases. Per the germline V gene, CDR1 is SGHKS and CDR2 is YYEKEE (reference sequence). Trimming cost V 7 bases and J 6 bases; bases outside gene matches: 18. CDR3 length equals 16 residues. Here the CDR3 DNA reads TGTGCCAGCGACCGCTACAGGGGTCGGGAACGTAATGGCTACACCTTC. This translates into CASDRYRGRERNGYTF.

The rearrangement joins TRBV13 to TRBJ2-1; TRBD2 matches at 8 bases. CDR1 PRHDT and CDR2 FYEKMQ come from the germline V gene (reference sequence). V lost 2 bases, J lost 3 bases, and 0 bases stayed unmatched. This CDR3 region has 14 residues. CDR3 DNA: TGTGCCAGCAGCTTACTAGCGGGCTACAATGAGCAGTTCTTC. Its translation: CASSLLAGYNEQFF.

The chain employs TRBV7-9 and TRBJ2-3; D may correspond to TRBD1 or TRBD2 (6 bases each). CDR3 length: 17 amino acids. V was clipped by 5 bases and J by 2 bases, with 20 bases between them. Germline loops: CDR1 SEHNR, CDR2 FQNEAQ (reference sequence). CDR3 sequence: CASSPRDMGGVTDTQYF. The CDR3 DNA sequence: TGTGCCAGCAGCCCGCGGGACATGGGAGGTGTCACAGATACGCAGTATTTT.

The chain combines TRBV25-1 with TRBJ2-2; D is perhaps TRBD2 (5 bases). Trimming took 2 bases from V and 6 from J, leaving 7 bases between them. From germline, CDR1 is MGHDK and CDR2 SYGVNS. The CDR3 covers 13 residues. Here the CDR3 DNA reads TGTGCCAGCAGTGAAACGGGATCCGGGGAGCTGTTTTTT. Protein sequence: CASSETGSGELFF.

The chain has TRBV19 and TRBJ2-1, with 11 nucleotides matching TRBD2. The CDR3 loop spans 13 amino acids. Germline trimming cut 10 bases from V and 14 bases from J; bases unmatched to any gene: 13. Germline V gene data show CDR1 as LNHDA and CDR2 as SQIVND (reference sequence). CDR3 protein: CATRGLAAGREFF. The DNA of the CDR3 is TGTGCCACCCGGGGACTAGCGGCGGGGAGGGAGTTCTTC.

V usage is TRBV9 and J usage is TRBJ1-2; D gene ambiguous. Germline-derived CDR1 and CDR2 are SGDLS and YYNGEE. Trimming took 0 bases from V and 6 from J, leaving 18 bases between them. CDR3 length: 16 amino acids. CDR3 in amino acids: CASSVAPLVAPDGYTF. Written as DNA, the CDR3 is TGTGCCAGCAGCGTAGCCCCACTGGTGGCACCAGATGGCTACACCTTC.

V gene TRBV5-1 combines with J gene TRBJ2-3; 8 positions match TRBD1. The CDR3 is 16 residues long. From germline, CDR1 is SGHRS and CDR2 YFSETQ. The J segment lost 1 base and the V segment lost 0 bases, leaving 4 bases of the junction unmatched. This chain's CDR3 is CASSLAGGQGTDTQYF. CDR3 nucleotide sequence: TGCGCCAGCAGCTTGGCCGGGGGACAGGGCACAGATACGCAGTATTTT.

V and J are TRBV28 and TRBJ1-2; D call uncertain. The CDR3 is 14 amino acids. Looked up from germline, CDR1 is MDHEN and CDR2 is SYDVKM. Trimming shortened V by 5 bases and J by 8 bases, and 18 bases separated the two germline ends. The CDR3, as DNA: TGTGCCAGCAGTATATCGACGGCAACGGGGGGCTACACCTTC. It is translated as CASSISTATGGYTF.

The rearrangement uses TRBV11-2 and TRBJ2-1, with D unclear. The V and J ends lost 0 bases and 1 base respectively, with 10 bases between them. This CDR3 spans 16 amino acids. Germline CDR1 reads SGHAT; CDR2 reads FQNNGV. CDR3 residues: CASSLDSAGSYNEQFF. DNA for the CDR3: TGTGCCAGCAGCTTAGACAGCGCCGGGTCCTACAATGAGCAGTTCTTC.

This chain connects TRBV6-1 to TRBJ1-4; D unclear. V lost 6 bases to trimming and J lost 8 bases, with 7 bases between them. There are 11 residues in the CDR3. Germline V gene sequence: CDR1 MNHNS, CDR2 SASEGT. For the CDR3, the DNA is TGTGCCAGCAGCATCAGGGAAAAACTGTTTTTT. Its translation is CASSIREKLFF.

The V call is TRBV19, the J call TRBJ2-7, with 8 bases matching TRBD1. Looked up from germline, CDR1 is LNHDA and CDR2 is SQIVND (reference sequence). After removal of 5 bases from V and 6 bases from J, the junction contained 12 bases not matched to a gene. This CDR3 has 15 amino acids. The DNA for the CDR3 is TGTGCCAGTAGTCCCCGGACAGGGAAACGTGCCGAGCAGTACTTC. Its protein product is CASSPRTGKRAEQYF.

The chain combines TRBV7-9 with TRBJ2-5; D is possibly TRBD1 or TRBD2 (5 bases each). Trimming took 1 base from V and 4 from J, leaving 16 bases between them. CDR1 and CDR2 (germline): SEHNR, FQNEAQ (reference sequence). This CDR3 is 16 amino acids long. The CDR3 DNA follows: TGTGCCAGCAGCTTAGGGGGGTTGGGCGGCCCAGAGACCCAGTACTTC. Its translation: CASSLGGLGGPETQYF.

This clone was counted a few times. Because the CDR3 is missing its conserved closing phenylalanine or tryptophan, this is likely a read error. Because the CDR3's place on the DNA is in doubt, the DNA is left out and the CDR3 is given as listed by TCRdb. CDR3 region: CASSLKTGPLHV. The chain couples TRBV7-9 to TRBJ1-2; no DNA check was done on the table's D call, TRBD1. Looked up from germline, CDR1 is SEHNR and CDR2 is FQNEAQ (reference sequence). The CDR3 is made up of 12 amino acids, end residues included.

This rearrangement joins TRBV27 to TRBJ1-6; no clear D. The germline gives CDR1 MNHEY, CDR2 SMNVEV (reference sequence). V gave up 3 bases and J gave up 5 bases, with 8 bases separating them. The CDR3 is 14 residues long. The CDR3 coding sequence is TGTGCCAGCAGTTTGTGGACGGATAATTCACCCCTCCACTTT. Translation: CASSLWTDNSPLHF.

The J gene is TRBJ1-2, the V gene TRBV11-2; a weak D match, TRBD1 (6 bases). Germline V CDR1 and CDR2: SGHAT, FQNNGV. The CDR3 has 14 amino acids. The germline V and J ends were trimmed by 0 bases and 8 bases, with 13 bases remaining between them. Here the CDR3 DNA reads TGTGCCAGCAGCTTAGAACAGGGCAGCCGAGGCTACACCTTC. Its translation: CASSLEQGSRGYTF.

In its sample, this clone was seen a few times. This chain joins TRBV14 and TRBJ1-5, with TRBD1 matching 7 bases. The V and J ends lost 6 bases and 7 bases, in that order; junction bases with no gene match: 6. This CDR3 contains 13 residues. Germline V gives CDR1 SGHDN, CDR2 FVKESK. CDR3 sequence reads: CASSRGQAQPQHF. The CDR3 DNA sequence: TGTGCCAGCAGTCGAGGACAGGCCCAGCCCCAGCATTTT. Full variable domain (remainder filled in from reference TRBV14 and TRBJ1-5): EAGVTQFPSHSVIEKGQTVTLRCDPISGHDNLYWYRRVMGKEIKFLLHFVKESKQDESGMPNNRFLAERTGGTYSTLKVQPAELEDSGVYFCASSRGQAQPQHFGDGTRLSIL.

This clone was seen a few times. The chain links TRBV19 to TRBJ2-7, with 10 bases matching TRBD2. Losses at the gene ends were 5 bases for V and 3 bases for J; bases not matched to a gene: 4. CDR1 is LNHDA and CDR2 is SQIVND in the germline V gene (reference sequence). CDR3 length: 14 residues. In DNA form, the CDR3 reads TGTGCCAGTAGTGAGCCTAGCGGGAGCTACGAGCAGTACTTC. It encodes CASSEPSGSYEQYF.

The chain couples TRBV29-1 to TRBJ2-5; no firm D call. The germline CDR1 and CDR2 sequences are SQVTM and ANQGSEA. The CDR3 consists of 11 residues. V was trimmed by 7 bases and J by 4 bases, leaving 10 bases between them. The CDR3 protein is CSGQDLETQYF. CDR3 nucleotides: TGCAGCGGGCAGGATCTAGAGACCCAGTACTTC.